These T cell receptor beta chains were read from a single sample in a study of neurological immune-mediated disorders. TCRdb ran MiXCR on the 5' RACE reads and lists one entry per CDR3 protein. This table holds 26,000 or so distinct CDR3 sequences, approximately 12% found once. Material for sequencing was PBMCs. These TCRs come from a man between 60 and 75 years old in good health. The CDR3 runs from the conserved cysteine through the conserved F or W. The D gene is left open where the match is weak. Clone size, where shown, is once, few, many, or a class for clones that have expanded.

abundance: many; j_gene: TRBJ2-3; d_gene: TRBD1; v_gene: TRBV20-1; CDR3nt: TGCAGTGCCATGATCCCCGGACAGGGCGTAGATACGCAGTATTTT; CDR3aa: CSAMIPGQGVDTQYF
abundance: -; j_gene: TRBJ2-3; d_gene: -; v_gene: TRBV5-1; CDR3nt: TGCGCCAGCAGCTCGGACCCGGGGTCTGAGTTTACGCAGTATTTT; CDR3aa: CASSSDPGSEFTQYF
abundance: many; j_gene: TRBJ1-1; d_gene: TRBD1; v_gene: TRBV5-1; CDR3nt: TGCGCCAGCAGCCCGACAGGGAATTGGGGGAACACTGAAGCTTTCTTT; CDR3aa: CASSPTGNWGNTEAFF
abundance: many; j_gene: TRBJ2-6; d_gene: -; v_gene: TRBV5-1; CDR3nt: TGCGCCAGCAGCTTGGCCGGGGGCACGCGGAGCTCTGGGGCCAACGTCCTGACTTTC; CDR3aa: CASSLAGGTRSSGANVLTF
abundance: -; j_gene: TRBJ2-2; d_gene: TRBD1; v_gene: TRBV6-5; CDR3nt: TGTGCCAGCCACCGGGACAGAAACACCGGGGAGCTGTTTTTT; CDR3aa: CASHRDRNTGELFF
abundance: many; j_gene: TRBJ2-1; d_gene: -; v_gene: TRBV28; CDR3nt: TGTGCCAGCACACTTCAGGGACAAGAGTATAGTGAGCAGTTCTTC; CDR3aa: CASTLQGQEYSEQFF
abundance: -; j_gene: TRBJ2-7; d_gene: -; v_gene: TRBV12-3/TRBV12-4; CDR3nt: TGTGCCAGCGGTCCATGGACAGATTTGGGGGAGCAGTACTTC; CDR3aa: CASGPWTDLGEQYF
abundance: -; j_gene: TRBJ2-3; d_gene: TRBD2; v_gene: TRBV7-2; CDR3nt: TGTGCCAGCAGCTTAGAACGGGGGGTAAGCACAGATACGCAGTATTTT; CDR3aa: CASSLERGVSTDTQYF
abundance: few; j_gene: TRBJ2-7; d_gene: -; v_gene: TRBV18; CDR3nt: TGTGCCAGCTCGTCGGAGGACACGAGCTCCTACGAGCAGTACTTC; CDR3aa: CASSSEDTSSYEQYF
abundance: many; j_gene: TRBJ2-7; d_gene: -; v_gene: TRBV3-1; CDR3nt: TGTGCCAGCAGCCAAGATACCGACTACGAGCAGTACTTC; CDR3aa: CASSQDTDYEQYF
abundance: many; j_gene: TRBJ2-7; d_gene: TRBD1; v_gene: TRBV29-1; CDR3nt: TGCAGCGTTCCGGGACAGGGATACGAGCAGTACTTC; CDR3aa: CSVPGQGYEQYF
abundance: many; j_gene: TRBJ1-1; d_gene: -; v_gene: TRBV11-2; CDR3nt: TGTGCCAGCAGCTTATCCGGGGAAGCTTTCTTT; CDR3aa: CASSLSGEAFF
abundance: -; j_gene: TRBJ2-1; d_gene: -; v_gene: TRBV5-6; CDR3nt: TGTGCCAGCAGCTTGGTTCCAGCCAGTGAGCAGTTCTTC; CDR3aa: CASSLVPASEQFF
abundance: -; j_gene: TRBJ2-2; d_gene: TRBD2; v_gene: TRBV20-1; CDR3nt: TGCAGTGCCAGCTCAGGTCACGGGGGGGCCCCCACCGGGGAGCTGTTTTTT; CDR3aa: CSASSGHGGAPTGELFF
abundance: many; j_gene: TRBJ2-5; d_gene: TRBD1; v_gene: TRBV5-4; CDR3nt: TGTGCCAGCAGCTTGGGGACAGGGGGTGACGAGACCCAGTACTTC; CDR3aa: CASSLGTGGDETQYF
abundance: many; j_gene: TRBJ2-1; d_gene: -; v_gene: TRBV7-3; CDR3nt: TGTGCCAGCAGCTTAATGGGGACTTTCTACAATGAGCAGTTCTTC; CDR3aa: CASSLMGTFYNEQFF
abundance: many; j_gene: TRBJ1-3; d_gene: TRBD1; v_gene: TRBV7-8; CDR3nt: TGTGCCAGCAGCCGCAGACAGGGGGCGACGGGAAACACCATATATTTT; CDR3aa: CASSRRQGATGNTIYF
abundance: many; j_gene: TRBJ1-3; d_gene: -; v_gene: TRBV3-1; CDR3nt: TGTGCCAGCAGCCGAAAGCGGTATGCTGGAAACACCATATATTTT; CDR3aa: CASSRKRYAGNTIYF